This passage covers 10 T cell receptor beta chains from one sample sequenced in a study of CD8 T cells in ankylosing spondylitis. MiXCR was run by TCRdb on the 5' RACE reads, yielding one entry per CDR3 protein. The sample yields roughly 230,000 distinct CDR3 sequences, more than 15% seen once. Sequencing used blood, either unsorted or a sorted T cell fraction (not recorded which). The receptors originated from a male donor with ankylosing spondylitis or in good health (not recorded which).

The chain employs TRBV4-3 and TRBJ2-1, with a possible D match to TRBD2 (6 bases). V gave up 0 bases and J gave up 4 bases, with 13 bases separating them. The CDR3 loop spans 16 amino acids. Germline V CDR1 and CDR2: LGHNA, YSLEER. Here the CDR3 reads CASSQDDAGPYNEQFF. For the CDR3, the DNA is TGCGCCAGCAGCCAAGATGACGCGGGGCCTTACAATGAGCAGTTCTTC.

This clonotype was observed a few times. Sequence at one end of the junction differs from germline and may be a read error. The rearrangement uses TRBV7-7 and TRBJ2-2; 14 bases agree with TRBD2. Germline V gene lookup returns CDR1 SSHAT and CDR2 FNYEAQ (reference sequence). The CDR3 runs to 18 residues. The CDR3 reads CASSQLGLAGEGTGELFF. The CDR3 DNA follows: TGTGCTAGCAGCCAACTGGGACTAGCGGGAGAGGGCACCGGGGAGCTGTTTTTT.

Worth noting for this clonotype: A much more abundant neighbour one base away suggests this may be a read error. The chain employs TRBV7-9 and TRBJ2-1; 10 bases are a match to TRBD2. Germline loops: CDR1 SEHNR, CDR2 FQNEAQ (reference sequence). V shed 5 bases and J 6 bases; nucleotides not matched to a gene: 10. The CDR3 spans 16 residues. The CDR3 region is CASSPRASGSINEQFF. The DNA of the CDR3 is TGTGCCAGCAGCCCACGGGCTAGCGGGAGCATCAATGAGCAGTTCTTC.

V gene TRBV7-9 combines with J gene TRBJ2-2; perhaps D is TRBD1 or TRBD2 (5 bases each). The CDR3 totals 14 residues. Trimming cost V 5 bases and J 6 bases, with 13 bases left between them. Germline loops: CDR1 SEHNR, CDR2 FQNEAQ (reference sequence). CDR3 protein: CASSEPGTAGELFF. The CDR3 DNA reads as TGTGCCAGCAGCGAACCCGGGACGGCCGGGGAGCTGTTTTTT.

A few counts support this clonotype. The V gene is TRBV7-9, the J gene TRBJ2-5; a weak D match, TRBD1 (6 bases). Deletions cut 5 bases from V and 5 bases from J, with 15 bases between. The CDR3 is 14 amino acids. The germline V gene encodes CDR1 SEHNR and CDR2 FQNEAQ (reference sequence). CDR3 loop: CASSNYRDGETQYF. The CDR3 DNA is TGTGCCAGCAGCAATTACAGGGATGGGGAGACCCAGTACTTC.

This clonotype showed up many times. The chain is built from TRBV29-1 and TRBJ2-2; no definite D call. V lost 4 bases to trimming and J lost 2 bases, with 14 bases between them. Germline CDR1 SQVTM, CDR2 ANQGSEA. The CDR3 loop spans 15 amino acids. This CDR3 is CSVGPRTPNTGELFF. DNA of the CDR3: TGCAGCGTTGGGCCCCGGACCCCTAACACCGGGGAGCTGTTTTTT.

The chain recombines TRBV27 with TRBJ2-7; 11 nucleotides match TRBD2. The CDR3 covers 16 residues. From germline, CDR1 is MNHEY and CDR2 SMNVEV (reference sequence). The J segment lost 2 bases and the V segment lost 0 bases, leaving 3 bases of the junction unmatched. CDR3 bases: TGTGCCAGCAGTTTATCCGGGACTAGCGGACCCTACGAGCAGTACTTC. Translated, it gives CASSLSGTSGPYEQYF.

This rearrangement joins TRBV7-3 to TRBJ2-3; D remains ambiguous. Trimming took off 3 bases at V and 2 bases at J, with 6 bases between the two ends. Germline CDR1 is SGHTA and CDR2 is FQGTGA. CDR3 length equals 13 residues. As DNA, the CDR3 is TGTGCCAGCAGCTTCGTTCCCACAGATACGCAGTATTTT. It codes for CASSFVPTDTQYF.

This clonotype was recorded many times. The J gene is TRBJ2-7, the V gene TRBV4-1, with D possibly matching TRBD1 (5 bases). CDR1 MGHRA and CDR2 YSYEKL come from the germline V gene. With 1 base removed from V and 0 bases from J, the gap between germline ends came to 7 bases. This CDR3 has 14 residues. In DNA, the CDR3 is TGCGCCAGCAGCCAAGCAGGGCTCTCCTACGAGCAGTACTTC. Translating gives CASSQAGLSYEQYF.

The chain's CDR3 is CASSLEVAGGETQYF. The CDR3 bases are TGTGCCAGCAGCTTAGAAGTTGCGGGCGGAGAGACCCAGTACTTC. The chain has TRBV11-1 and TRBJ2-5, with D perhaps matching TRBD2 (5 bases). CDR3 size: 15 residues. The V gene's germline CDR1 is SGHAT and CDR2 FQDESV (reference sequence). The germline V and J ends were trimmed by 1 base and 4 bases, with 13 bases remaining between them.